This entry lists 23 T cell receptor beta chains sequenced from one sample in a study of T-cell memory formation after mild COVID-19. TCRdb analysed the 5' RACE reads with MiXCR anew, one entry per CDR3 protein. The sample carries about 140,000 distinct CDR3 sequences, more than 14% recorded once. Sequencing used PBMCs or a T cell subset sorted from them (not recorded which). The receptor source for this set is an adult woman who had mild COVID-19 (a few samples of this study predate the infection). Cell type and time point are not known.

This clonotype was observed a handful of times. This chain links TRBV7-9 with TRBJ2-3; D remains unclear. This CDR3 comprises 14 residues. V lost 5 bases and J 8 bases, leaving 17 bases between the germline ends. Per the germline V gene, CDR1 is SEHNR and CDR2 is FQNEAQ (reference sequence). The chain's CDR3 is CASSPGRSEGTQYF. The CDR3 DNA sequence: TGTGCCAGCAGCCCCGGACGCAGCGAAGGTACGCAGTATTTT.

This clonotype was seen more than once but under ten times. CDR3 DNA sequence: TGCGCCAGCAGCTTGGTCCCAGGGAGACGTGAGCAGTTCTTC. This codes for CASSLVPGRREQFF. This chain links TRBV5-1 with TRBJ2-1; D is possibly TRBD1 or TRBD2 (5 bases each). V shed 0 bases and J shed 9 bases, with 13 bases lying between them. This CDR3 has 14 amino acids. Germline CDR1 and CDR2: SGHRS and YFSETQ. The whole variable domain, filled in from reference TRBV5-1 and TRBJ2-1, reads KAGVTQTPRYLIKTRGQQVTLSCSPISGHRSVSWYQQTPGQGLQFLFEYFSETQRNKGNFPGRFSGRQFSNSRSEMNVSTLELGDSALYLCASSLVPGRREQFFGPGTRLTVL.

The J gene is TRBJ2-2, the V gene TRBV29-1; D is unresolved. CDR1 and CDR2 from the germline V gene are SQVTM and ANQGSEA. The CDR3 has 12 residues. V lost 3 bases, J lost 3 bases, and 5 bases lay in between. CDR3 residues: CSVEGYTGELFF. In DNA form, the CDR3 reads TGCAGCGTTGAGGGATACACCGGGGAGCTGTTTTTT.

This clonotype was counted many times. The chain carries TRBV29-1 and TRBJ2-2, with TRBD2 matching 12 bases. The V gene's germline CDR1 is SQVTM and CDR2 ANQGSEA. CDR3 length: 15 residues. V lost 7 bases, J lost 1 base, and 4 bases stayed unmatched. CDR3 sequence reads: CSAKLAGGNTGELFF. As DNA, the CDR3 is TGCAGCGCCAAACTAGCGGGAGGGAACACCGGGGAGCTGTTTTTT.

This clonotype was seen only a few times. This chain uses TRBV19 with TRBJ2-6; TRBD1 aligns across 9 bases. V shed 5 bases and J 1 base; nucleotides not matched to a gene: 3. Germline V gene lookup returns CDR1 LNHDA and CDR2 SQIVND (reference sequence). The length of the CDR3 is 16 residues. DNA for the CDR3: TGTGCCAGTAGTCCCGGGACAGGGTCTGGGGCCAACGTCCTGACTTTC. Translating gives CASSPGTGSGANVLTF.

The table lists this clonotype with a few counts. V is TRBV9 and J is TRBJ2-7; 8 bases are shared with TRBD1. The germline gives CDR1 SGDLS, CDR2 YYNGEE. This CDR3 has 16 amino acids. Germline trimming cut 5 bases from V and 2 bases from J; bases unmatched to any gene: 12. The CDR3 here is CASSGDRGPYPYEQYF. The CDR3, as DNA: TGTGCCAGCAGTGGTGACAGGGGACCCTACCCCTACGAGCAGTACTTC.

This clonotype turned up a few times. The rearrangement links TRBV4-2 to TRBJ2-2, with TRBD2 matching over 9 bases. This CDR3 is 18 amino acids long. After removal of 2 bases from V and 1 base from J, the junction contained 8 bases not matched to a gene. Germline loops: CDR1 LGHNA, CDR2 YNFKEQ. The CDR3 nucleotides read TGTGCCAGCAGCCAAATTAGCGGGAGAATTCAGAACACCGGGGAGCTGTTTTTT. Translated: CASSQISGRIQNTGELFF.

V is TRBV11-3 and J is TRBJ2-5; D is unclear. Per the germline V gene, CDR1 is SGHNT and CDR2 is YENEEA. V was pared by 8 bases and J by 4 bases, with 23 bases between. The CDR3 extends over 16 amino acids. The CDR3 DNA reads TGTGCCAGCCCTACCCCCGGATCCTCGGCAGGAGAGACCCAGTACTTC. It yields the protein CASPTPGSSAGETQYF.

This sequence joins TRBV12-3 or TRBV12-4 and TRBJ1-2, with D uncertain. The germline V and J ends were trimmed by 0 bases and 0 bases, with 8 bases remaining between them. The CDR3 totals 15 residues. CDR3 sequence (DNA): TGTGCCAGCAGTTTAGCGCCACCAACTAACTATGGCTACACCTTC. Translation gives CASSLAPPTNYGYTF.

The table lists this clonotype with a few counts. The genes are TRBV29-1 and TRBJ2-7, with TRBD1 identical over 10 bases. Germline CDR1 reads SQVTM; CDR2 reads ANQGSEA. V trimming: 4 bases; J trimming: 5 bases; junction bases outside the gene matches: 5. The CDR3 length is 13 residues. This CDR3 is CSVGRQGAHEQYF. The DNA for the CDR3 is TGCAGCGTTGGCCGACAGGGGGCCCACGAGCAGTACTTC.

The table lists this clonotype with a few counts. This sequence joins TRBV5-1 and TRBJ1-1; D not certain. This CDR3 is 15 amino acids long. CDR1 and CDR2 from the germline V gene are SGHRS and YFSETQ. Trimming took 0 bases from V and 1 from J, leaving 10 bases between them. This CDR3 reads CASSLVGGPNTEAFF. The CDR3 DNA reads TGCGCCAGCAGCTTGGTAGGCGGACCGAACACTGAAGCTTTCTTT.

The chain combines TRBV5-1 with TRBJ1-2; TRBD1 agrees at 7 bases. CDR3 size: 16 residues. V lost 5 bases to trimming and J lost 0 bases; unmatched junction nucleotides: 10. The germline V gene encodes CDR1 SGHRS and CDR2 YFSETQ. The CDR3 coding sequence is TGCGCCAGCAGTTTTAAAACAGGGGCTTCTAACTATGGCTACACCTTC. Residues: CASSFKTGASNYGYTF.

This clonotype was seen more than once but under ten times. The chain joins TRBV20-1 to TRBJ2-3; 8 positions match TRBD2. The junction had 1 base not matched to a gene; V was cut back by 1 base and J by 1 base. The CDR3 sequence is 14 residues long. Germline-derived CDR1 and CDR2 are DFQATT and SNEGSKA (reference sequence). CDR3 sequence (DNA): TGCAGTGCTAGAGCGACTAGCGGCACAGATACGCAGTATTTT. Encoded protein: CSARATSGTDTQYF.

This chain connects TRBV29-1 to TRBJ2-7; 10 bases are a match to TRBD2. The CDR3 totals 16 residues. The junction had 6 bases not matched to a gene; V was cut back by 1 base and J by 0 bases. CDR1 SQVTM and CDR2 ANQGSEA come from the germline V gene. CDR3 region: CSVEVGLADSSYEQYF. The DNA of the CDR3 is TGCAGCGTTGAAGTCGGACTAGCGGATAGCTCCTACGAGCAGTACTTC.

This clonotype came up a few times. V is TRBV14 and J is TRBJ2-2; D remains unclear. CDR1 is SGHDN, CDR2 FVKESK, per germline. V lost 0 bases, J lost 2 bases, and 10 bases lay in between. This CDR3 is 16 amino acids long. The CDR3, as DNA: TGTGCCAGCAGCCAAGATCGCAGAGGCAACACCGGGGAGCTGTTTTTT. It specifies CASSQDRRGNTGELFF. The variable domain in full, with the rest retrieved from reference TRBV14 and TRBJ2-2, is EAGVTQFPSHSVIEKGQTVTLRCDPISGHDNLYWYRRVMGKEIKFLLHFVKESKQDESGMPNNRFLAERTGGTYSTLKVQPAELEDSGVYFCASSQDRRGNTGELFFGEGSRLTVL.

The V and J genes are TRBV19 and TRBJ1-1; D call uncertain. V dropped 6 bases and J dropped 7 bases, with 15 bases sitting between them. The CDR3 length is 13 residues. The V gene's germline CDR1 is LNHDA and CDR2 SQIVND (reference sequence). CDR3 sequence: CASSPSPIFEAFF. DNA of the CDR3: TGTGCCAGTAGCCCCTCCCCGATCTTTGAAGCTTTCTTT.

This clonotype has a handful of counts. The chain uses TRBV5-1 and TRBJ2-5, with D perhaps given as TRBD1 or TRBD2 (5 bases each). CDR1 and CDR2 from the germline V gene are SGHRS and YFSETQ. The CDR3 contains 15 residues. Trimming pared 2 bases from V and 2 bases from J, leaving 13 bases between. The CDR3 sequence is CASSFRDPNQETQYF. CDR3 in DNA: TGCGCCAGCAGCTTCCGGGACCCAAATCAAGAGACCCAGTACTTC.

The DNA of the CDR3 is TGTGCCAGCAGCCCCCGGGACAGGGGGCTTGGGAGCGAGCAGTACTTC. Translating gives CASSPRDRGLGSEQYF. The rearrangement uses TRBV11-2 and TRBJ2-7; the match to TRBD1 covers 12 bases. Germline V gene sequence: CDR1 SGHAT, CDR2 FQNNGV. Trimming at V came to 5 bases and at J to 6 bases, leaving 11 bases not matched to a gene. The CDR3 is 16 amino acids.

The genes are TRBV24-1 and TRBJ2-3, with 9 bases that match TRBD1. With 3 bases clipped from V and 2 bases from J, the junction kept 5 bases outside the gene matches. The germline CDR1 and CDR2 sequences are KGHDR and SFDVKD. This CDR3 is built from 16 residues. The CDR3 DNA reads TGTGCCACCAGTGATCACCGGGACAGGGCCACAGATACGCAGTATTTT. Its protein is CATSDHRDRATDTQYF.

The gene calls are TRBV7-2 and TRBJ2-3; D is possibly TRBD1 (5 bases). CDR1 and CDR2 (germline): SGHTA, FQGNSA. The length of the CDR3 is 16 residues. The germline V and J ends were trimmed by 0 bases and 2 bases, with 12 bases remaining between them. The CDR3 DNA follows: TGTGCCAGCAGCTTAGCGGTCAGGGTGGCCACAGATACGCAGTATTTT. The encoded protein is CASSLAVRVATDTQYF.

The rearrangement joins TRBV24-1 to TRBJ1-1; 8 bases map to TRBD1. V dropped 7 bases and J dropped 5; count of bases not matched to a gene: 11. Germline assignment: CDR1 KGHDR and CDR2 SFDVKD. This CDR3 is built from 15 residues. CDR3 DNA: TGTGCCACCAGCACATATGGACAGGGAAGGACTGAAGCTTTCTTT. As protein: CATSTYGQGRTEAFF.

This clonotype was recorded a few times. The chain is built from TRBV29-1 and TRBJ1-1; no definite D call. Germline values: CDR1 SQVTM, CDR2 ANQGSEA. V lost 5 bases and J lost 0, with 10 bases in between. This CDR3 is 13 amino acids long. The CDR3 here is CSVYQALNTEAFF. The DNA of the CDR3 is TGCAGCGTTTATCAAGCCCTGAACACTGAAGCTTTCTTT.

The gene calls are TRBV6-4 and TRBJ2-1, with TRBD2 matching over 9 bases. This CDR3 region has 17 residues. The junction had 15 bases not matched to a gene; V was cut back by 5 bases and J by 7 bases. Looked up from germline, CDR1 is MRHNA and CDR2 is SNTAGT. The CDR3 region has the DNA TGTGCCAGCAGTCCTTTTAGGACTAGCGTGGCTCCGAATGAGCAGTTCTTC. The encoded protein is CASSPFRTSVAPNEQFF.